This TCR beta chain derives from a study of blood T cell repertoires in COVID-19. Only in-frame clones appear in the TCRdb table, and some are missing; sequencing was by immunoSEQ multiplex PCR. Found here are about 170,000 clones, about four fifths of them singletons; the top ten hold under 8.5%. The CDR3 contains 15 residues. The ends were cut back, 3 bases at V and 0 bases at J, with 12 bases in the middle. Germline V gene data show CDR1 as MNHEY and CDR2 as SMNVEV (reference sequence). This chain links TRBV27 with TRBJ2-7; possibly TRBD1 for D (6 bases). The TCR originated in a man in his forties who had recovered from COVID-19. What was sequenced was peripheral blood. CDR3 coding DNA: TGTGCCAGCAGTTTCAGGCAGGGGATCTCCTACGAGCAGTACTTC. This sequence encodes CASSFRQGISYEQYF.